Listed below are T cell receptor beta chains from one sample, sequenced in a study of OX40 agonist ivuxolimab in advanced cancers. The assay was immunoSEQ multiplex PCR, and TCRdb's table has in-frame clones only and misses some. The sample includes 65,000 to 100,000 clones, approximately 94% of them seen just once. Sequenced here: CD4+ or CD8+ T cells sorted from blood, sampled in a trial of the OX40 agonist ivuxolimab. These receptors were taken from an adult with an advanced solid tumor such as melanoma, head and neck, liver or kidney cancer. The CDR3 runs from the conserved cysteine through the conserved F or W. Each record gives: V gene, D gene, clone size, J gene, CDR3 protein, CDR3 DNA. The D gene is left open where the match is weak. Size is stated for part of the rows, as once, few or many counts, or as a class when the clone is expanded.

v_call: TRBV11-2
d_call: -
clone_size: -
j_call: TRBJ2-7
cdr3_aa: CASSLGAGHYEQYF
cdr3_nt: TGTGCCAGCAGCTTAGGGGCAGGCCACTACGAGCAGTACTTC

v_call: TRBV5-4
d_call: -
clone_size: once
j_call: TRBJ2-7
cdr3_aa: CASSLESGDEQYF
cdr3_nt: TGTGCCAGCAGCTTGGAGTCTGGGGACGAGCAGTACTTC

v_call: TRBV19
d_call: -
clone_size: -
j_call: TRBJ1-6
cdr3_aa: CASSPVRGAFNSPLHF
cdr3_nt: TGTGCCAGTAGTCCCGTGCGGGGGGCATTTAATTCACCCCTCCACTTT

v_call: TRBV27
d_call: -
clone_size: -
j_call: TRBJ1-1
cdr3_aa: CASSYQLNTEAFF
cdr3_nt: TGTGCCAGCAGTTACCAGCTGAACACTGAAGCTTTCTTT

v_call: TRBV15
d_call: TRBD2
clone_size: -
j_call: TRBJ2-7
cdr3_aa: CATSTSGLAGNHEQYF
cdr3_nt: TGTGCCACCAGCACATCGGGACTAGCGGGTAACCACGAGCAGTACTTC

v_call: TRBV28
d_call: TRBD2
clone_size: -
j_call: TRBJ2-5
cdr3_aa: CASSLGGAGGRETQYF
cdr3_nt: TGTGCCAGCAGTTTAGGAGGAGCGGGGGGGAGGGAGACCCAGTACTTC

v_call: TRBV28
d_call: -
clone_size: -
j_call: TRBJ2-4
cdr3_aa: CASSPGQGYQYF
cdr3_nt: TGTGCCAGCAGCCCGGGACAAGGGTATCAGTACTTC

v_call: TRBV19
d_call: -
clone_size: -
j_call: TRBJ2-2
cdr3_aa: CASIARGITGELFF
cdr3_nt: TGTGCCAGTATAGCCAGGGGAATCACCGGGGAGCTGTTTTTT

v_call: TRBV28
d_call: TRBD2
clone_size: -
j_call: TRBJ2-7
cdr3_aa: CASSLRGGFYEQYF
cdr3_nt: TGTGCCAGCAGTTTGCGGGGGGGGTTCTACGAGCAGTACTTC

v_call: TRBV9
d_call: -
clone_size: -
j_call: TRBJ2-5
cdr3_aa: CASSVGVTPQGETQYF
cdr3_nt: TGTGCCAGCAGCGTAGGAGTGACACCCCAGGGAGAGACCCAGTACTTC

v_call: TRBV7-7
d_call: TRBD2
clone_size: -
j_call: TRBJ2-1
cdr3_aa: CASSLTGGVSEQFF
cdr3_nt: TGTGCCAGCAGCTTAACGGGGGGAGTCTCTGAGCAGTTCTTC

v_call: TRBV21-1
d_call: -
clone_size: -
j_call: TRBJ2-7
cdr3_aa: CASSKAARPSTYEQYF
cdr3_nt: TGTGCCAGCAGCAAAGCGGCCAGGCCGTCGACCTACGAGCAGTACTTC

v_call: TRBV30
d_call: -
clone_size: -
j_call: TRBJ2-7
cdr3_aa: CAWRDGSSYEQYF
cdr3_nt: TGTGCCTGGAGGGATGGGAGCTCCTACGAGCAGTACTTC

v_call: TRBV2
d_call: -
clone_size: -
j_call: TRBJ1-4
cdr3_aa: CASSEIFGQSNEKLFF
cdr3_nt: TGTGCCAGCAGTGAGATTTTTGGACAGAGTAATGAAAAACTGTTTTTT

v_call: TRBV28
d_call: TRBD1
clone_size: -
j_call: TRBJ2-1
cdr3_aa: CASSPGQGAYNEQFF
cdr3_nt: TGTGCCAGCAGCCCGGGACAGGGGGCCTACAATGAGCAGTTCTTC

v_call: TRBV19
d_call: TRBD2
clone_size: -
j_call: TRBJ2-3
cdr3_aa: CASRELAGGPFTDTQYF
cdr3_nt: TGTGCCAGTCGGGAACTAGCGGGAGGTCCGTTCACAGATACGCAGTATTTT

v_call: TRBV6-1
d_call: -
clone_size: -
j_call: TRBJ2-7
cdr3_aa: CASSEAGNSYEQYF
cdr3_nt: TGTGCCAGCAGTGAAGCGGGAAACTCCTACGAGCAGTACTTC

v_call: TRBV4-1
d_call: -
clone_size: -
j_call: TRBJ1-5
cdr3_aa: CASSQDNLINQPQHF
cdr3_nt: TGCGCCAGCAGCCAAGATAACCTCATCAATCAGCCCCAGCATTTT

v_call: TRBV7-9
d_call: -
clone_size: -
j_call: TRBJ1-3
cdr3_aa: CASSWREGGSGNTIYF
cdr3_nt: TGTGCCAGCAGCTGGCGGGAGGGAGGTAGTGGAAACACCATATATTTT

v_call: TRBV5-6
d_call: -
clone_size: -
j_call: TRBJ1-2
cdr3_aa: CASSSTANYYGYTF
cdr3_nt: TGTGCCAGCAGCAGCACAGCAAACTACTATGGCTACACCTTC

v_call: TRBV9
d_call: -
clone_size: -
j_call: TRBJ2-5
cdr3_aa: CASSVAAGAGETQYF
cdr3_nt: TGTGCCAGCAGCGTAGCGGCAGGGGCTGGGGAGACCCAGTACTTC

v_call: TRBV4-2
d_call: -
clone_size: -
j_call: TRBJ1-5
cdr3_aa: CASSQDVGQPQHF
cdr3_nt: TGTGCCAGCAGCCAAGACGTGGGTCAGCCCCAGCATTTT

v_call: TRBV9
d_call: -
clone_size: few
j_call: TRBJ2-3
cdr3_aa: CASSVGGSSTDTQYF
cdr3_nt: TGTGCCAGCAGCGTAGGGGGGAGCTCCACAGATACGCAGTATTTT

v_call: TRBV19
d_call: -
clone_size: -
j_call: TRBJ1-1
cdr3_aa: CASSIGNTEAFF
cdr3_nt: TGTGCCAGTAGTATTGGGAACACTGAAGCTTTCTTT

v_call: TRBV7-9
d_call: -
clone_size: -
j_call: TRBJ1-2
cdr3_aa: CASSETRGYTF
cdr3_nt: TGTGCCAGCAGCGAGACGAGGGGCTACACCTTC

v_call: TRBV15
d_call: -
clone_size: -
j_call: TRBJ2-2
cdr3_aa: CATSSTGRAGELFF
cdr3_nt: TGTGCCACCAGCAGCACAGGACGGGCCGGGGAGCTGTTTTTT

v_call: TRBV5-6
d_call: -
clone_size: -
j_call: TRBJ1-1
cdr3_aa: CASSLRLNTEAFF
cdr3_nt: TGTGCCAGCAGCTTGCGACTGAACACTGAAGCTTTCTTT

v_call: TRBV5-4
d_call: TRBD2
clone_size: -
j_call: TRBJ2-7
cdr3_aa: CASSQGLAGEQYF
cdr3_nt: TGTGCCAGCAGCCAGGGACTAGCTGGCGAGCAGTACTTC

v_call: TRBV4-1
d_call: -
clone_size: -
j_call: TRBJ2-1
cdr3_aa: CASSEKAWSHEQFF
cdr3_nt: TGCGCCAGCAGCGAAAAGGCCTGGTCTCATGAGCAGTTCTTC

v_call: TRBV27
d_call: -
clone_size: -
j_call: TRBJ2-1
cdr3_aa: CASRGPYNEQFF
cdr3_nt: TGTGCCAGCAGGGGACCCTACAATGAGCAGTTCTTC

v_call: TRBV27
d_call: -
clone_size: once
j_call: TRBJ2-1
cdr3_aa: CASSLSEVAFNEQFF
cdr3_nt: TGTGCCAGCAGTTTATCGGAGGTAGCGTTCAATGAGCAGTTCTTC

v_call: TRBV9
d_call: -
clone_size: -
j_call: TRBJ2-7
cdr3_aa: CASSPPGGRYEQYF
cdr3_nt: TGTGCCAGCAGCCCACCTGGGGGACGGTACGAGCAGTACTTC

v_call: TRBV5-6
d_call: TRBD2
clone_size: -
j_call: TRBJ2-1
cdr3_aa: CASSLVGRDEQFF
cdr3_nt: TGTGCCAGCAGCTTGGTAGGGAGGGATGAGCAGTTCTTC

v_call: TRBV19
d_call: TRBD2
clone_size: once
j_call: TRBJ2-7
cdr3_aa: CASSTQRELNEQYF
cdr3_nt: TGTGCCAGTAGCACCCAGCGGGAGTTAAACGAGCAGTACTTC

v_call: TRBV4-1
d_call: TRBD2
clone_size: -
j_call: TRBJ2-7
cdr3_aa: CASSRGLAGLWSYEQYF
cdr3_nt: TGCGCCAGCAGCAGAGGACTAGCGGGGCTTTGGTCCTACGAGCAGTACTTC

v_call: TRBV6-1
d_call: -
clone_size: once
j_call: TRBJ2-2
cdr3_aa: CASSEDRLSTGELFF
cdr3_nt: TGTGCCAGCAGTGAAGACCGGCTGTCCACCGGGGAGCTGTTTTTT

v_call: TRBV18
d_call: TRBD2
clone_size: few
j_call: TRBJ2-1
cdr3_aa: CASSPPGTSGKEQFF
cdr3_nt: TGTGCCAGCTCACCCCCCGGGACTAGCGGTAAGGAGCAGTTCTTC

v_call: TRBV19
d_call: -
clone_size: -
j_call: TRBJ2-5
cdr3_aa: CASSIGGWKETQYF
cdr3_nt: TGTGCCAGTAGTATTGGGGGCTGGAAAGAGACCCAGTACTTC

v_call: TRBV29-1
d_call: -
clone_size: once
j_call: TRBJ2-7
cdr3_aa: CSVGGVAYEQYF
cdr3_nt: TGCAGCGTTGGCGGGGTCGCCTACGAGCAGTACTTC

v_call: TRBV29-1
d_call: -
clone_size: -
j_call: TRBJ2-2
cdr3_aa: CSVEGTSGTGELFF
cdr3_nt: TGCAGCGTTGAAGGGACCTCTGGGACCGGGGAGCTGTTTTTT

v_call: TRBV4-2
d_call: -
clone_size: -
j_call: TRBJ1-4
cdr3_aa: CASSQDWGGEAPHEKLFF
cdr3_nt: TGTGCCAGCAGCCAAGATTGGGGGGGGGAGGCCCCTCATGAAAAACTGTTTTTT

v_call: TRBV4-1
d_call: -
clone_size: -
j_call: TRBJ1-1
cdr3_aa: CASSQTERYPEAFF
cdr3_nt: TGCGCCAGCAGCCAAACCGAGAGATATCCTGAAGCTTTCTTT

v_call: TRBV19
d_call: -
clone_size: -
j_call: TRBJ2-3
cdr3_aa: CASSIEEGPTDTQYF
cdr3_nt: TGTGCCAGTAGTATAGAAGAAGGACCCACAGATACGCAGTATTTT